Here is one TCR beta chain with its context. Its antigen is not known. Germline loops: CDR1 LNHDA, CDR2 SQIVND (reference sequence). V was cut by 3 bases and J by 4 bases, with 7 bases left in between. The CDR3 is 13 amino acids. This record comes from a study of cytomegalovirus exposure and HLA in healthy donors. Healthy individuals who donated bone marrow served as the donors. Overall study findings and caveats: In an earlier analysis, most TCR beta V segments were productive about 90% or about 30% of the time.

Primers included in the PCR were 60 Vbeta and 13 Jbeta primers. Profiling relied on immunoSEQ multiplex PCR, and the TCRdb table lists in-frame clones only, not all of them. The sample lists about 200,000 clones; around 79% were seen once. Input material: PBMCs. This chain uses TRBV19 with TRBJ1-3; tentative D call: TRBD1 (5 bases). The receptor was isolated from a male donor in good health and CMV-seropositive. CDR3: CASSMTAGNTIYF. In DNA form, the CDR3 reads TGTGCCAGTAGTATGACAGCAGGAAACACCATATATTTT.